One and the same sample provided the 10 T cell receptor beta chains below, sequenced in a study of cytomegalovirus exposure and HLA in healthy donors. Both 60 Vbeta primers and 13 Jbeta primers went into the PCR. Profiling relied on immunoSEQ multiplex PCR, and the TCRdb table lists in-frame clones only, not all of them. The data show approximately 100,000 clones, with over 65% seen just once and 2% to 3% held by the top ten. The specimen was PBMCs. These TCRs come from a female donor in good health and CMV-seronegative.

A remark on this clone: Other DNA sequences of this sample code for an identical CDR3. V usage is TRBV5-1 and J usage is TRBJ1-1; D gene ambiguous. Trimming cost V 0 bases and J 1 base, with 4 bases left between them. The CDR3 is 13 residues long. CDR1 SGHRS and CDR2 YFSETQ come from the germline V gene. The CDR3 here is CASSLAGNTEAFF. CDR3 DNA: TGCGCCAGCAGCTTGGCCGGGAACACTGAAGCTTTCTTT.

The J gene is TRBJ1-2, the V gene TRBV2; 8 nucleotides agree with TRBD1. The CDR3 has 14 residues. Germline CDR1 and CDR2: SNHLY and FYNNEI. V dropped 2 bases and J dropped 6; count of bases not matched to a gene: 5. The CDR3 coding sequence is TGTGCCAGCAGTGAAAGGAAACAGGGGGATGGCTACACCTTC. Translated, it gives CASSERKQGDGYTF.

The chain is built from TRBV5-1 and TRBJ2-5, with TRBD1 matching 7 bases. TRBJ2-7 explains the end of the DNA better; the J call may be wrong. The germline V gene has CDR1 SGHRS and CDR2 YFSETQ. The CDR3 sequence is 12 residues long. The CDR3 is CASSSQGYEQYF. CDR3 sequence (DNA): TGCGCCAGCAGCTCACAGGGGTACGAGCAGTACTTC.

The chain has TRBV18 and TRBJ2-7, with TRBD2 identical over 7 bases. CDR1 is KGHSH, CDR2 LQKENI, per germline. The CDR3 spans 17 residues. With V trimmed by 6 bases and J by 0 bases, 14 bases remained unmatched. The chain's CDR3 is CASSQRGGELNSYEQYF. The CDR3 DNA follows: TGTGCCAGCTCGCAGCGCGGGGGAGAGCTGAACTCCTACGAGCAGTACTTC.

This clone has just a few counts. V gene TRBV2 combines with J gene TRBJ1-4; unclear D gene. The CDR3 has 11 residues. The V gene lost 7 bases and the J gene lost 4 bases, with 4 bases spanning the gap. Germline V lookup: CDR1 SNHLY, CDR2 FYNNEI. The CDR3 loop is CASIRNEKLFF. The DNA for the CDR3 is TGTGCCAGCATCCGTAATGAAAAACTGTTTTTT.

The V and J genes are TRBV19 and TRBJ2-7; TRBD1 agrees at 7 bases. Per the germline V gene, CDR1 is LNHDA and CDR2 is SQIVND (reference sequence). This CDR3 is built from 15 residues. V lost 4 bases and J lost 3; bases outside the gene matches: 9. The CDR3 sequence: CASSTLGQGVYEQYF. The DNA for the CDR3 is TGTGCCAGTAGTACCCTCGGGCAGGGGGTCTACGAGCAGTACTTC.

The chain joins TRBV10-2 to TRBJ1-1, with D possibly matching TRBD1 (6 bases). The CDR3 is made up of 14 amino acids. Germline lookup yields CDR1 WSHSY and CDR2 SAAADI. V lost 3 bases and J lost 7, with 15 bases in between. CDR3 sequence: CASSEQGSRYEAFF. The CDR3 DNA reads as TGCGCCAGCAGTGAACAGGGTTCGCGCTATGAAGCTTTCTTT.

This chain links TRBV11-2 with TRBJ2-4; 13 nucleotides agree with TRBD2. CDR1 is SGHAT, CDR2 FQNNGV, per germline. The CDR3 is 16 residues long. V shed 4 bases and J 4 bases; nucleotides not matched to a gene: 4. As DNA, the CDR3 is TGTGCCAGCAGCTCGCGGACTAGCGGGAGTAAAAACATTCAGTACTTC. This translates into CASSSRTSGSKNIQYF.

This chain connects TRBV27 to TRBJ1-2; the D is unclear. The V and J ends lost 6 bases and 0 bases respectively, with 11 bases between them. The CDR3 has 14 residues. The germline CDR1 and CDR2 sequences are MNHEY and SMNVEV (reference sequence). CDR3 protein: CASRKRESNYGYTF. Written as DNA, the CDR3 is TGTGCCAGCAGGAAGAGGGAATCTAACTATGGCTACACCTTC.

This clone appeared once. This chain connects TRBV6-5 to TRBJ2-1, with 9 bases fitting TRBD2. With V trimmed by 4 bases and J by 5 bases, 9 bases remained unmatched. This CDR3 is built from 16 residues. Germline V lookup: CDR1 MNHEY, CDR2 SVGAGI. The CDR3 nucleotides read TGTGCCAGCAGTTGGGACCTAGCGGGGTCCCACAATGAGCAGTTCTTC. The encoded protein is CASSWDLAGSHNEQFF.